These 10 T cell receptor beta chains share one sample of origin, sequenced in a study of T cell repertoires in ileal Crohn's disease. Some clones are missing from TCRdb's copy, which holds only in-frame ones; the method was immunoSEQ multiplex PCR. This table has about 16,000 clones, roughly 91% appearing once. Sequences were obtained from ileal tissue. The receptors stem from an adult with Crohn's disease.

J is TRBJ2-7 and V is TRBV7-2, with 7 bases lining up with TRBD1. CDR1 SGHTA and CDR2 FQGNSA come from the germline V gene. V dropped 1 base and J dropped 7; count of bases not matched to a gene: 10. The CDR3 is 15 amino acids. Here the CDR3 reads CASSLEGQGVYEQYF. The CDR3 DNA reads TGTGCCAGCAGCTTAGAAGGTCAGGGGGTATATGAGCAGTACTTC.

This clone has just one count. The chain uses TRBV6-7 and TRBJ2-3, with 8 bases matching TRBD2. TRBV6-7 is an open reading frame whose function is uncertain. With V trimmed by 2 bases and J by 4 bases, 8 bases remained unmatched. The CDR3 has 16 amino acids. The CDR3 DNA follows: TGTGCCAGCAGTTACCCCGGGACTAGTCATCCAGATACGCAGTATTTT. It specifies CASSYPGTSHPDTQYF.

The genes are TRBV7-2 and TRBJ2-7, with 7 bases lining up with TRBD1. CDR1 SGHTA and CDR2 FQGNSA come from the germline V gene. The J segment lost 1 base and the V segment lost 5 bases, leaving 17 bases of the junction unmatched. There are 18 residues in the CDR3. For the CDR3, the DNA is TGTGCCAGCAGCCGACAGGGTTCCGGGTTTAGTAGTTCCTACGAGCAGTACTTC. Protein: CASSRQGSGFSSSYEQYF. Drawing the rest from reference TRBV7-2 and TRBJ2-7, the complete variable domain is GAGVSQSPSNKVTEKGKDVELRCDPISGHTALYWYRQSLGQGLEFLIYFQGNSAPDKSGLPSDRFSAERTGGSVSTLTIQRTQQEDSAVYLCASSRQGSGFSSSYEQYFGPGTRLTVT.

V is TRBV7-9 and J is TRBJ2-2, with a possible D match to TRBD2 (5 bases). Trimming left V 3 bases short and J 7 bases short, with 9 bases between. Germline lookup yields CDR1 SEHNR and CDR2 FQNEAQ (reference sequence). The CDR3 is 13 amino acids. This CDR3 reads CASSLGVGGELFF. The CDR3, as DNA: TGTGCCAGCAGCTTGGGAGTTGGCGGGGAGCTGTTTTTT.

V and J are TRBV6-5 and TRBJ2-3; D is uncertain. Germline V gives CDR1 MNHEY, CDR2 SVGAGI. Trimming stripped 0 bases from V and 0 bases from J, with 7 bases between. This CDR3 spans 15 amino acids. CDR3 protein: CASSYSGSSTDTQYF. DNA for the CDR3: TGTGCCAGCAGTTACTCGGGCAGTAGCACAGATACGCAGTATTTT.

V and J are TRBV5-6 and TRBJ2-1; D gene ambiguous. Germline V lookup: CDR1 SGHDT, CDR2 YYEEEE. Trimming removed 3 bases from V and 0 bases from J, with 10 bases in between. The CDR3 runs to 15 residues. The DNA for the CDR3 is TGTGCCAGCAGCTATCAGAGGAGCTCCTACAATGAGCAGTTCTTC. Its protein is CASSYQRSSYNEQFF.

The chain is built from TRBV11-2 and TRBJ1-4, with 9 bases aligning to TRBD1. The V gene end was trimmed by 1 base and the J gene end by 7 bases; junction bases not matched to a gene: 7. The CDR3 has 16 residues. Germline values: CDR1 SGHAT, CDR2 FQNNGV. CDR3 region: CASSLGRRGQGEKLFF. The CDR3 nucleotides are TGTGCCAGCAGCTTAGGGCGGAGGGGACAGGGTGAAAAACTGTTTTTT. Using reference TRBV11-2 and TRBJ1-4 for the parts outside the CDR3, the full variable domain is EAGVAQSPRYKIIEKRQSVAFWCNPISGHATLYWYQQILGQGPKLLIQFQNNGVVDDSQLPKDRFSAERLKGVDSTLKIQPAKLEDSAVYLCASSLGRRGQGEKLFFGSGTQLSVL.

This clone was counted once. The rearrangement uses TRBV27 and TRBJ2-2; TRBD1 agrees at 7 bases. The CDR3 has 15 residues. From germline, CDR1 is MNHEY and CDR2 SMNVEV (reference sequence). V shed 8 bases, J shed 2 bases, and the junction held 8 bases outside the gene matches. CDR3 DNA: TGTGCCAGCCATCGGACAGGCTACAACACCGGGGAGCTGTTTTTT. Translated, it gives CASHRTGYNTGELFF.

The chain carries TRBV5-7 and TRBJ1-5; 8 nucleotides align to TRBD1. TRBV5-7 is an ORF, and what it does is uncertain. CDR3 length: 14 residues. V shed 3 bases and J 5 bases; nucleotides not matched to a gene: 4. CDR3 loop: CASSSTGAHQPQHF. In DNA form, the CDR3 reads TGTGCCAGCAGCTCGACAGGGGCCCATCAGCCCCAGCATTTT.

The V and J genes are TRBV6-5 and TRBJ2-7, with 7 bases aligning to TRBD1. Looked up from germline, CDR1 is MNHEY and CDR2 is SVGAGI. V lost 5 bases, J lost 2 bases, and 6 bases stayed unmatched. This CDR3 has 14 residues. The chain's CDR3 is CASSEQGQAYEQYF. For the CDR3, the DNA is TGTGCCAGCAGTGAACAAGGACAGGCCTACGAGCAGTACTTC.